The 12 T cell receptor beta chains listed next were all sequenced from one sample in a study of CD8 T cells in ankylosing spondylitis (dated by TCRdb to between 2016 and 2019). The method behind the library was 5' RACE. Instrument used: Illumina MiSeq. Starting from the raw public reads, TCRdb applied fastp trimming at Q25, assembled clones with MiXCR and retained in-frame beta chains. When rows share a CDR3 protein, they turn into one entry using the most common DNA and genes. Recorded for this sample are about 40,000 distinct CDR3 sequences; approximately 15% of them occurred a single time. The ten largest clones take up about 49% of the sample. What was sequenced was blood. The origin of the receptors is a male donor with ankylosing spondylitis or in good health (not recorded which).

This clonotype turned up a few times. The DNA of the CDR3 is TGTGCCAGCAGCTCCCGGGAGGTACGCACCGGGGAGCTGTTTTTT. Amino acids: CASSSREVRTGELFF. The chain joins TRBV7-2 to TRBJ2-2, with 7 bases aligning to TRBD2. The length of the CDR3 is 15 residues. The junction had 6 bases not matched to a gene; V was cut back by 4 bases and J by 4 bases. The germline V gene has CDR1 SGHTA and CDR2 FQGNSA.

This clonotype was picked up a small number of times. The rearrangement uses TRBV5-1 and TRBJ2-7, with 7 nucleotides matching TRBD1. Trimming at V came to 2 bases and at J to 0 bases, leaving 8 bases not matched to a gene. This CDR3 contains 16 residues. Per the germline V gene, CDR1 is SGHRS and CDR2 is YFSETQ. The CDR3 DNA follows: TGCGCCAGCAGCTTTGGACAGGTGAGGAGCTCCTACGAGCAGTACGTC. Its translation: CASSFGQVRSSYEQYV.

The V and J genes are TRBV5-1 and TRBJ2-6, with 9 bases identical to TRBD1. Germline loops: CDR1 SGHRS, CDR2 YFSETQ. Losses at the gene ends were 3 bases for V and 2 bases for J; bases not matched to a gene: 3. The CDR3 totals 16 residues. The CDR3 reads CASSSGTGTGANVLTF. DNA of the CDR3: TGCGCCAGCAGCTCCGGGACAGGGACTGGGGCCAACGTCCTGACTTTC. Full variable domain (outside the CDR3, taken from reference TRBV5-1 and TRBJ2-6): KAGVTQTPRYLIKTRGQQVTLSCSPISGHRSVSWYQQTPGQGLQFLFEYFSETQRNKGNFPGRFSGRQFSNSRSEMNVSTLELGDSALYLCASSSGTGTGANVLTFGAGSRLTVL.

This clonotype was counted a few times. The chain has TRBV12-3 or TRBV12-4 and TRBJ2-5, with D possibly being TRBD1 (5 bases). The CDR3 has 16 residues. The V gene lost 0 bases and the J gene lost 1 base, with 12 bases spanning the gap. CDR3 DNA: TGTGCCAGCAGTTTAGCGCAGAACAGGCCCCAAGAGACCCAGTACTTC. It translates to CASSLAQNRPQETQYF.

This clonotype turned up a few times. The chain has TRBV28 and TRBJ2-2; tentative D call: TRBD1 (5 bases). Trimming took off 5 bases at V and 2 bases at J, with 12 bases between the two ends. Germline loops: CDR1 MDHEN, CDR2 SYDVKM. This CDR3 contains 15 residues. The CDR3 spells CASSIRGPNTGELFF. The CDR3 nucleotides are TGTGCCAGCAGTATAAGGGGCCCCAACACCGGGGAGCTGTTTTTT. Filled out from reference TRBV28 and TRBJ2-2, the complete variable domain reads DVKVTQSSRYLVKRTGEKVFLECVQDMDHENMFWYRQDPGLGLRLIYFSYDVKMKEKGDIPEGYSVSREKKERFSLILESASTNQTSMYLCASSIRGPNTGELFFGEGSRLTVL.

This clonotype was detected a few times. The chain uses TRBV29-1 and TRBJ2-1, with D possibly matching TRBD2 (6 bases). Trimming took 3 bases from V and 4 from J, leaving 16 bases between them. Germline V lookup: CDR1 SQVTM, CDR2 ANQGSEA. The CDR3 extends over 15 amino acids. The chain's CDR3 is CSVEVRGMTYNEQFF. DNA of the CDR3: TGCAGCGTTGAGGTACGGGGGATGACGTACAATGAGCAGTTCTTC.

This sequence joins TRBV29-1 and TRBJ2-1; D is unclear. The CDR3 has 12 residues. Germline V CDR1 and CDR2: SQVTM, ANQGSEA. V shed 3 bases and J shed 0 bases, with 3 bases lying between them. The CDR3 DNA is TGCAGCGTTGAGAGCTCCTACAATGAGCAGTTCTTC. It yields the protein CSVESSYNEQFF.

This clonotype occurred a few times. This chain connects TRBV6-2 or TRBV6-3 to TRBJ2-7, with D unclear. Germline CDR1 and CDR2: MNHEY and SVGEGT. Deletions cut 4 bases from V and 0 bases from J, with 13 bases between. The CDR3 loop spans 15 amino acids. CDR3 loop: CASSSPLDGSYEQYF. As DNA, the CDR3 is TGTGCCAGCAGTTCCCCGCTGGACGGCTCCTACGAGCAGTACTTC.

This clonotype has at least ten counts. The chain combines TRBV28 with TRBJ1-3; no clear D gene. The CDR3 is made up of 15 amino acids. Germline V gives CDR1 MDHEN, CDR2 SYDVKM. Trimming pared 2 bases from V and 0 bases from J, leaving 8 bases between. The chain's CDR3 is CASSLTPISGNTIYF. The CDR3 DNA follows: TGTGCCAGCAGTTTAACACCGATCTCTGGAAACACCATATATTTT.

This clonotype was recorded many times. J is TRBJ2-7 and V is TRBV28; weak D call: TRBD1 (6 bases). The CDR3 is 14 amino acids. V was clipped by 7 bases and J by 4 bases, with 17 bases between them. The germline gives CDR1 MDHEN, CDR2 SYDVKM. CDR3 DNA: TGTGCCAGCACCCCCCACAGGGCACCTTACGAGCAGTACGTC. Encoded protein: CASTPHRAPYEQYV.

The chain links TRBV27 to TRBJ2-2; D unclear. In germline, CDR1 is MNHEY, CDR2 SMNVEV (reference sequence). The CDR3 contains 14 residues. V was trimmed by 2 bases and J by 1 base, leaving 5 bases between them. The CDR3 DNA reads TGTGCCAGCAGTTTAAGAGGGAACACCGGGGAGCTGTTTTTT. Protein sequence: CASSLRGNTGELFF.

The chain combines TRBV5-1 with TRBJ1-4, with 7 bases fitting TRBD1. The CDR3 is 14 amino acids. Germline CDR1 is SGHRS and CDR2 is YFSETQ. J gave up 11 bases and V 4 bases, and 11 bases lay outside the gene matches. The CDR3 loop is CASSDTGAVDKLFF. In DNA form, the CDR3 reads TGCGCCAGCAGCGATACAGGGGCGGTCGACAAACTGTTTTTT. Supplemented by reference TRBV5-1 and TRBJ1-4, the full variable domain reads KAGVTQTPRYLIKTRGQQVTLSCSPISGHRSVSWYQQTPGQGLQFLFEYFSETQRNKGNFPGRFSGRQFSNSRSEMNVSTLELGDSALYLCASSDTGAVDKLFFGSGTQLSVL.